This T cell receptor (beta chain) was identified in a study of Ad26.COV2.S vaccination and SARS-CoV-2 variants. V was pared by 9 bases and J by 2 bases, with 8 bases between. The germline gives CDR1 SGHDN, CDR2 FVKESK. The CDR3 runs to 12 residues. TCRdb's table, derived via immunoSEQ multiplex PCR, lists solely in-frame clones and lacks some. The sample holds around 340,000 clones, approximately 86% seen once. Treatment given: roughly 20 received Ad26.COV2.S at low or high dose, single or two shots; 5 received placebo; per-sample allocation not given. Material that was analyzed had been drawn on day 63 after the first vaccine or placebo injection. Points on this clone: Antigen specificity is unknown.

Study-wide points: Spike-specific TCR breadth ran higher among vaccine recipients than placebo recipients.

The material sequenced was peripheral blood, taken in a trial of Ad26.COV2.S vaccine versus placebo. The TCR was taken from a person between 18 and 59 years old who received the Ad26.COV2.S COVID-19 vaccine or a placebo. V gene TRBV14 combines with J gene TRBJ1-3; D ambiguous. The CDR3 spells CARRTTGNTIYF. CDR3 sequence (DNA): TGTGCCAGAAGAACCACTGGAAACACCATATATTTT.